These 13 T cell receptor beta chains were all obtained from the same sample, sequenced in a study of T-cell reconstitution after alpha-beta-depleted transplantation in children. Library preparation (for TCRbeta) was performed with unique molecular identifiers. MiXCR, applied by TCRdb to the PCR reads, yields one record per CDR3 protein. The sample has 200,000 to 300,000 distinct CDR3 sequences; about 23% are singletons. This material consisted of PBMCs, taken before TCRalphabeta/CD19-depleted stem cell transplant. These receptors originate from a girl aged 2 to 9 with Fanconi anemia, due to receive a stem cell transplant.

The rearrangement links TRBV18 to TRBJ2-7; 7 bases match TRBD1. CDR1 is KGHSH and CDR2 is LQKENI in the germline V gene. V lost 3 bases to trimming and J lost 0 bases; unmatched junction nucleotides: 8. The CDR3 is 16 residues long. The CDR3 protein is CASSPEDRSHSYEQYF. The CDR3 DNA sequence: TGTGCCAGCTCACCCGAGGACAGGTCCCACTCCTACGAGCAGTACTTC. The complete variable domain, with remaining parts taken from reference TRBV18 and TRBJ2-7, reads NAGVMQNPRHLVRRRGQEARLRCSPMKGHSHVYWYRQLPEEGLKFMVYLQKENIIDESGMPKERFSAEFPKEGPSILRIQQVVRGDSAAYFCASSPEDRSHSYEQYFGPGTRLTVT.

The rearrangement links TRBV29-1 to TRBJ2-1, with TRBD2 as a possible D gene (6 bases). Germline V gene sequence: CDR1 SQVTM, CDR2 ANQGSEA. The V end was cut by 7 bases, the J end by 1 base, with 17 bases between. The CDR3 length is 15 residues. In nucleotides, the CDR3 is TGCAGCGCCAATTCGGGACTTCGATCCTACAATGAGCAGTTCTTC. This encodes CSANSGLRSYNEQFF.

This clonotype turned up a few times. This chain links TRBV28 with TRBJ2-1; 7 positions match TRBD2. Germline CDR1 is MDHEN and CDR2 is SYDVKM. V trimming: 7 bases; J trimming: 4 bases; junction bases outside the gene matches: 10. CDR3 length: 15 amino acids. CDR3 sequence: CASNPPTSKYNEQFF. Written as DNA, the CDR3 is TGTGCCAGCAACCCGCCGACTAGCAAGTACAATGAGCAGTTCTTC.

This clonotype was seen repeatedly, ten times or more. The J gene is TRBJ2-3, the V gene TRBV5-1; D call uncertain. Germline CDR1 SGHRS, CDR2 YFSETQ. V was cut by 5 bases and J by 6 bases, with 4 bases left in between. The CDR3 has 10 amino acids. CDR3 DNA sequence: TGCGCCAGCAGTGATGATACGCAGTATTTT. Translating it yields CASSDDTQYF.

This clonotype was recorded many times. As DNA, the CDR3 is TGTGCCAGCAGCCTCCAACATAGCGGGGGGGCCCTGGACAATGAGCAGTTCTTC. Protein: CASSLQHSGGALDNEQFF. The chain links TRBV12-3 or TRBV12-4 to TRBJ2-1, with TRBD2 identical over 11 bases. V trimming: 6 bases; J trimming: 5 bases; junction bases outside the gene matches: 15. The CDR3 consists of 18 residues.

The table lists this clonotype with many counts. V is TRBV28 and J is TRBJ2-5; D is undetermined. The V end lost 6 bases, the J end lost 1 base, and 15 bases lay between the germline ends. The CDR3 has 15 amino acids. Germline CDR1 reads MDHEN; CDR2 reads SYDVKM. This CDR3 reads CASSPRFGPQETQYF. The CDR3 DNA reads TGTGCCAGCAGCCCACGTTTTGGGCCCCAAGAGACCCAGTACTTC.

This clonotype showed up many times. The chain combines TRBV20-1 with TRBJ2-2, with TRBD2 matching over 11 bases. Germline V gene sequence: CDR1 DFQATT, CDR2 SNEGSKA (reference sequence). The ends lost 4 bases at V and 7 bases at J; junction bases unmatched: 8. The CDR3 length is 15 residues. The CDR3 loop is CSATSGRRLGGELFF. CDR3 bases: TGCAGTGCTACTAGCGGGAGGCGTTTGGGCGGGGAGCTGTTTTTT.

The genes are TRBV5-1 and TRBJ2-5; tentatively, D is TRBD2 (6 bases). The V gene's germline CDR1 is SGHRS and CDR2 YFSETQ. This CDR3 spans 16 amino acids. V dropped 0 bases and J dropped 2 bases, with 14 bases sitting between them. The CDR3, as DNA: TGCGCCAGCAGCTTGGGTGGCCTAGGAGGGCAAGAGACCCAGTACTTC. Translation: CASSLGGLGGQETQYF.

This chain uses TRBV18 with TRBJ2-5; maybe TRBD1 (5 bases). CDR3 length equals 14 residues. Deletions cut 3 bases from V and 5 bases from J, with 13 bases between. From germline, CDR1 is KGHSH and CDR2 LQKENI. The CDR3 is CASSPLAGMETQYF. CDR3 nucleotides: TGTGCCAGCTCACCTTTAGCAGGGATGGAGACCCAGTACTTC. The whole variable domain, remainder taken from reference TRBV18 and TRBJ2-5, is NAGVMQNPRHLVRRRGQEARLRCSPMKGHSHVYWYRQLPEEGLKFMVYLQKENIIDESGMPKERFSAEFPKEGPSILRIQQVVRGDSAAYFCASSPLAGMETQYFGPGTRLLVL.

This clonotype was seen a few times. The chain carries TRBV6-5 and TRBJ2-1, with 9 bases aligning to TRBD1. Losses at the gene ends were 4 bases for V and 8 bases for J; bases not matched to a gene: 9. Germline V CDR1 and CDR2: MNHEY, SVGAGI. The CDR3 is made up of 15 amino acids. The CDR3 region has the DNA TGTGCCAGCAGTTCCACCGGGACAGGGTATGATGAGCAGTTCTTC. It translates to CASSSTGTGYDEQFF.

The chain has TRBV9 and TRBJ2-7; TRBD2 matches at 8 bases. V lost 6 bases and J lost 2; bases outside the gene matches: 7. Germline loops: CDR1 SGDLS, CDR2 YYNGEE. This CDR3 comprises 14 residues. The CDR3 protein is CASNRAGATYEQYF. The CDR3 bases are TGTGCCAGCAATCGAGCGGGGGCCACCTACGAGCAGTACTTC. Full variable domain (rest looked up from reference TRBV9 and TRBJ2-7): DSGVTQTPKHLITATGQRVTLRCSPRSGDLSVYWYQQSLDQGLQFLIQYYNGEERAKGNILERFSAQQFPDLHSELNLSSLELGDSALYFCASNRAGATYEQYFGPGTRLTVT.

This clonotype was picked up many times. This chain joins TRBV29-1 and TRBJ2-1, with TRBD1 matching 12 bases. This CDR3 has 18 residues. The trim removed 7 bases at V and 4 bases at J, leaving 17 bases unmatched. The germline V gene has CDR1 SQVTM and CDR2 ANQGSEA. Written as DNA, the CDR3 is TGCAGCGCCAAAAGGGGACAGGGGGCGAAGTCAAAGTACAATGAGCAGTTCTTC. Translation gives CSAKRGQGAKSKYNEQFF.

This clonotype was recorded at least ten times. The chain combines TRBV29-1 with TRBJ1-5, with 7 bases that match TRBD1. CDR3 size: 16 residues. Germline values: CDR1 SQVTM, CDR2 ANQGSEA. Germline trimming cut 7 bases from V and 0 bases from J; bases unmatched to any gene: 12. CDR3 sequence reads: CSAPDRVLPSNQPQHF. The CDR3 coding sequence is TGCAGCGCACCCGACAGGGTCCTGCCTAGCAATCAGCCCCAGCATTTT. Full variable domain (outside the CDR3, taken from reference TRBV29-1 and TRBJ1-5): SAVISQKPSRDICQRGTSLTIQCQVDSQVTMMFWYRQQPGQSLTLIATANQGSEATYESGFVIDKFPISRPNLTFSTLTVSNMSPEDSSIYLCSAPDRVLPSNQPQHFGDGTRLSIL.